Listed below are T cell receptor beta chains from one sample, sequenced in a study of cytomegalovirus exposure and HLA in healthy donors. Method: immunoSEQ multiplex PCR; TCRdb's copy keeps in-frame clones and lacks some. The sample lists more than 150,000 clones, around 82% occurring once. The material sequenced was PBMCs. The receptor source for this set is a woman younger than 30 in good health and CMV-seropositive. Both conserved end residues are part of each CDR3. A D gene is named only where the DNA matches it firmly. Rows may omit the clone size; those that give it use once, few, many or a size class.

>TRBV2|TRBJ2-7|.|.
CASSDRRGTYEQYF
TGTGCCAGCAGTGACCGGAGAGGGACCTACGAGCAGTACTTC
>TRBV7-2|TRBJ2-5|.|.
CASSLDFGRRETQYF
TGTGCCAGCAGCTTAGATTTCGGGAGACGGGAGACCCAGTACTTC
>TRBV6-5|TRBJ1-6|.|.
CASSPSRGQNSPLHF
TGTGCCAGCAGCCCCTCCCGTGGACAGAATTCACCCCTCCACTTT
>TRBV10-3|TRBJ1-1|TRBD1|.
CAISEFSTGATRTEAFF
TGTGCCATCAGTGAATTTTCTACAGGGGCCACCCGCACTGAAGCTTTCTTT
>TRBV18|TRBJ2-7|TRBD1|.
CASSLDRGFPYEQYF
TGTGCCAGCTCGTTAGACAGGGGGTTTCCCTACGAGCAGTACTTC
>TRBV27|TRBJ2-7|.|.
CASTPRWGRYEQYF
TGTGCCAGCACCCCCCGGTGGGGCAGGTACGAGCAGTACTTC
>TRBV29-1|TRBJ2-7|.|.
CSVVLPGSSYEQYF
TGCAGCGTTGTGTTGCCGGGGAGCTCCTACGAGCAGTACTTC
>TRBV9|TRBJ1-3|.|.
CASSVDRGTAGTIYF
TGTGCCAGCAGCGTAGATAGGGGGACGGCGGGCACCATATATTTT
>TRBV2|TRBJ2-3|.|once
CASTNQDSPTDTQYF
TGTGCCAGCACCAACCAAGACAGCCCCACAGATACGCAGTATTTT
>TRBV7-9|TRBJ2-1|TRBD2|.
CASSSTSGGLNNEQFF
TGTGCCAGCAGTTCAACTAGCGGGGGACTAAACAATGAGCAGTTCTTC
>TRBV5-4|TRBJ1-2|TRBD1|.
CASSFNPTGGGGYTF
TGTGCCAGCAGCTTCAACCCTACAGGGGGCGGTGGCTACACCTTC
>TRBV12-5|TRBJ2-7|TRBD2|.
CASGFSSGGRYYEQYF
TGTGCTAGTGGTTTCAGTAGCGGGGGGCGATATTACGAGCAGTACTTC
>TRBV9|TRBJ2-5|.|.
CASSAQGLQETQYF
TGTGCCAGCAGCGCGCAGGGCCTCCAAGAGACCCAGTACTTC
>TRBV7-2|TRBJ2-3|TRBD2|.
CASSPGLAGPSTDTQYF
TGTGCCAGCAGCCCCGGGCTAGCGGGGCCGAGCACAGATACGCAGTATTTT
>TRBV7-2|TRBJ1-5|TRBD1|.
CASSRFKGAGQPQHF
TGTGCCAGCAGCCGCTTCAAGGGGGCTGGGCAGCCCCAGCATTTT
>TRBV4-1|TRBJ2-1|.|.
CASSQEPSPDSYNEQFF
TGCGCCAGCAGCCAAGAACCTAGCCCGGATTCTTACAATGAGCAGTTCTTC
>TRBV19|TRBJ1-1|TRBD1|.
CAIQQGERTEAFF
TGTGCCATTCAACAGGGGGAGCGGACTGAAGCTTTCTTT
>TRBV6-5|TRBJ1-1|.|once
CASSPTTGPEAFF
TGTGCCAGCAGTCCTACTACAGGCCCTGAAGCTTTCTTT
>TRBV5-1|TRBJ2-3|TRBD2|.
CASSLTAGGTDTQYF
TGCGCCAGCAGCTTGACCGCGGGGGGCACAGATACGCAGTATTTT
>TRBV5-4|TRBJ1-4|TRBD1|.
CASSLGQGNEKLFF
TGTGCCAGCAGCTTGGGACAGGGAAATGAAAAACTGTTTTTT
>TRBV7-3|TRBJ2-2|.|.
CASSSGVNTGELFF
TGTGCCAGCAGCTCGGGGGTCAACACCGGGGAGCTGTTTTTT
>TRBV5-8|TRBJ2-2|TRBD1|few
CASSPDRGYGELFF
TGTGCCAGCAGCCCGGACAGGGGATACGGGGAGCTGTTTTTT
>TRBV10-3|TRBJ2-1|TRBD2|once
CAISEPPGTSMNEQFF
TGTGCCATCAGTGAGCCTCCCGGGACTAGTATGAATGAGCAGTTCTTC
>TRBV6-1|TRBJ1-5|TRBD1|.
CASSMDRGQPQHF
TGTGCCAGCAGTATGGACAGGGGCCAGCCCCAGCATTTT
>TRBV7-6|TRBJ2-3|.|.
CASSLVPRGVADTQYF
TGTGCCAGCAGCTTAGTTCCGCGGGGAGTCGCCGATACGCAGTATTTT
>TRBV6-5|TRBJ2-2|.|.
CASSYQGMGGELFF
TGTGCCAGCAGTTACCAGGGGATGGGCGGGGAGCTGTTTTTT
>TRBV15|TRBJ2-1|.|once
CATSRPSYPAPFYNEQFF
TGTGCCACCAGCAGGCCATCTTACCCAGCGCCGTTCTACAATGAGCAGTTCTTC
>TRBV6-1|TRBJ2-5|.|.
CASSEASAPSGTQYF
TGTGCCAGCAGTGAAGCTTCGGCCCCATCGGGGACCCAGTACTTC
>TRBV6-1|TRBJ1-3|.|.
CASSDNPGNTIYF
TGTGCCAGCAGTGACAATCCTGGAAACACCATATATTTT
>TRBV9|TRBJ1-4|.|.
CASSAYGQGGEKLFF
TGTGCCAGCAGCGCGTACGGACAAGGAGGGGAAAAACTGTTTTTT
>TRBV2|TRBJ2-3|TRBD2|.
CASSDSRGGRPDTQYF
TGTGCCAGCAGTGACTCGCGGGGGGGCCGGCCAGATACGCAGTATTTT
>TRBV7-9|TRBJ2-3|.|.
CASSLENADTQYF
TGTGCCAGCAGCCTGGAGAACGCAGATACGCAGTATTTT
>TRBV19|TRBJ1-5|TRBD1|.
CASSGDRGNQPQHF
TGTGCCAGTAGTGGGGACAGGGGGAACCAGCCCCAGCATTTT
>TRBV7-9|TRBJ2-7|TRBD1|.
CASSSTRQGEASSEQYF
TGTGCCAGCAGCTCGACCAGACAGGGTGAGGCCTCCTCCGAGCAGTACTTC
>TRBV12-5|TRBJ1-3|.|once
CASGTQGNTIYF
TGTGCTAGTGGCACCCAGGGAAACACCATATATTTT
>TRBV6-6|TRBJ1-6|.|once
CASSYVGNSPLHF
TGTGCCAGCAGTTACGTCGGGAATTCACCCCTCCACTTT
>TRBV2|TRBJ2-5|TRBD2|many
CASRGTSGEKTQYF
TGTGCCAGCAGGGGAACTAGCGGAGAAAAGACCCAGTACTTC
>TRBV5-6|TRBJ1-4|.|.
CASSGTEKGQPNEKLFF
TGTGCCAGCAGCGGAACCGAAAAGGGGCAGCCTAATGAAAAACTGTTTTTT
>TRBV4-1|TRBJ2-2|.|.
CASSDRQGLSSGELFF
TGCGCCAGCAGCGACAGACAGGGACTGAGCAGCGGGGAGCTGTTTTTT
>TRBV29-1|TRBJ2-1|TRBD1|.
CSVAGGDRGRRSYNEQFF
TGCAGCGTCGCCGGGGGGGACAGGGGGCGCCGATCCTACAATGAGCAGTTCTTC
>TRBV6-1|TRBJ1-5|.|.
CASSGGEYQPQHF
TGTGCCAGCAGTGGGGGGGAGTACCAGCCCCAGCATTTT
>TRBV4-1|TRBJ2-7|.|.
CASSPGRGGFPYEQYF
TGCGCCAGCAGCCCAGGAAGGGGAGGCTTTCCCTACGAGCAGTACTTC
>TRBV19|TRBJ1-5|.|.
CASSIEQGNYQPQHF
TGTGCCAGTAGTATAGAACAGGGTAATTATCAGCCCCAGCATTTT
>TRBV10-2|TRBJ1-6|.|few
CASSVTGQDSPLHF
TGCGCCAGCAGTGTCACAGGGCAGGATTCACCCCTCCACTTT
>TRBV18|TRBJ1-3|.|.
CASSPLGLSGNTIYF
TGTGCCAGCTCACCCCTGGGGCTCTCTGGAAACACCATATATTTT
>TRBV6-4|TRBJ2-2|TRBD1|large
CASSAGTGGEELFF
TGTGCCAGCAGTGCCGGGACAGGAGGCGAGGAGCTGTTTTTT
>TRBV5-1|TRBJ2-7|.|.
CASSLIGVGKRYEQYF
TGCGCCAGCAGCTTGATCGGGGTGGGTAAGAGATACGAGCAGTACTTC
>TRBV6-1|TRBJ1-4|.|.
CASSADTLGEKLFF
TGTGCCAGCAGTGCGGACACCCTGGGGGAAAAACTGTTTTTT
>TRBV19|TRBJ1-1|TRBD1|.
CASSPSTGVNTEAFF
TGTGCCAGTAGTCCCTCGACAGGGGTGAACACTGAAGCTTTCTTT
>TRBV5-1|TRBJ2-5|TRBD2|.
CASSSAGGETQYF
TGCGCCAGCAGCTCTGCGGGGGGAGAGACCCAGTACTTC
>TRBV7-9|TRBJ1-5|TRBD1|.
CASSLVLGQGEYQPQHF
TGTGCCAGCAGCTTAGTACTTGGACAGGGGGAATATCAGCCCCAGCATTTT
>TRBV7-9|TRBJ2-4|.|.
CASSLATIAKNIQYF
TGTGCCAGCAGCTTAGCGACAATAGCCAAAAACATTCAGTACTTC
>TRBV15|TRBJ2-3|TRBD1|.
CATSRTRDRGDTQYF
TGTGCCACCAGCAGGACCCGGGACAGGGGAGATACGCAGTATTTT
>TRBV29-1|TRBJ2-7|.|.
CSVEDGGYEQYF
TGCAGCGTTGAAGATGGCGGTTACGAGCAGTACTTC
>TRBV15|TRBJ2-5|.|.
CATSNFQETQYF
TGTGCCACCAGCAACTTCCAAGAGACCCAGTACTTC
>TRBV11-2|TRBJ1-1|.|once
CASSFGGASEAFF
TGTGCCAGCAGCTTTGGAGGGGCCTCTGAAGCTTTCTTT